This entry is about one TCR beta chain. Antigen unknown. Profiled with immunoSEQ multiplex PCR; TCRdb holds only in-frame clones, not every one. The sample has fewer than 50,000 clones, around 94% seen once. This sample is drawn from a study of T cell clonotyping in hematopoietic cell transplantation. This CDR3 spans 14 amino acids. Germline lookup yields CDR1 SGHVS and CDR2 FQNEAQ. Between the trimmed V and J ends, which lost 1 base and 8 bases, there was a span of 12 bases. Study results and caveats: No sorting was done, leaving CD4 and CD8 contributions mixed.

The sample consisted of peripheral blood mononuclear cells. This receptor was identified in a woman aged 50 to 65 in good health. Some clones in this sample may be carry-over from other donors' samples. The chain carries TRBV7-8 and TRBJ1-5; D remains unclear. CDR3 protein: CASSLVGLSEPQHF. The CDR3, as DNA: TGTGCCAGCAGCTTAGTTGGGCTCTCTGAGCCCCAGCATTTT.